This T cell receptor (beta chain) is from a study of cytomegalovirus exposure and HLA in healthy donors. Overall study: Tens of millions of unique TCRs from HLA-typed donors made up an early data release.

This clone appeared a few times. A multiplex PCR was run with 60 Vbeta primers and 13 Jbeta primers. Original analysis: Counted up in a later analysis, unique TCR beta chains came to some 75 million, with about 9.9 million shared. TCRdb keeps only in-frame clones here, not all; method: immunoSEQ multiplex PCR. V and J calls and clone size are copied from that table; D and trimming were computed from the DNA. The sample includes roughly 200,000 clones, around 80% of them seen just once. CDR1 and CDR2 from the germline V gene are MDHEN and SYDVKM. The CDR3 is 15 amino acids. J gave up 1 base and V 4 bases, and 6 bases lay outside the gene matches.

The chain is built from TRBV28 and TRBJ2-7; 8 bases map to TRBD1. This sequence was found in a woman between 55 and 75 years old in good health and CMV-seropositive. Sequencing was performed on PBMCs. The CDR3 sequence is CASSSPTGASYEQYF. The CDR3, as DNA: TGTGCCAGCAGTTCCCCGACAGGGGCGTCCTACGAGCAGTACTTC.